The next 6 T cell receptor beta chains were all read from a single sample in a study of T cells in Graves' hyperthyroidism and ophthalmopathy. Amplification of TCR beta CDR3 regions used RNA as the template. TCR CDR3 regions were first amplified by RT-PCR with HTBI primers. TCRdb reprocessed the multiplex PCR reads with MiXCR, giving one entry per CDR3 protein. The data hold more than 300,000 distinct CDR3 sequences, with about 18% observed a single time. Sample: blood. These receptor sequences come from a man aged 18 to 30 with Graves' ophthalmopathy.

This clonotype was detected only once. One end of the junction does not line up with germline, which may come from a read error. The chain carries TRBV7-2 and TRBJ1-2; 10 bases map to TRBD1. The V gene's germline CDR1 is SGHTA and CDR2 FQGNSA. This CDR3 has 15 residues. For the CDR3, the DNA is TGTGCCGGCAGCCGAGGTTGGACAGGGGGTGCAGGCTACACCTTC. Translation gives CAGSRGWTGGAGYTF. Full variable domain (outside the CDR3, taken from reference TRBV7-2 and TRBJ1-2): GAGVSQSPSNKVTEKGKDVELRCDPISGHTALYWYRQSLGQGLEFLIYFQGNSAPDKSGLPSDRFSAERTGGSVSTLTIQRTQQEDSAVYLCAGSRGWTGGAGYTFGSGTRLTVV.

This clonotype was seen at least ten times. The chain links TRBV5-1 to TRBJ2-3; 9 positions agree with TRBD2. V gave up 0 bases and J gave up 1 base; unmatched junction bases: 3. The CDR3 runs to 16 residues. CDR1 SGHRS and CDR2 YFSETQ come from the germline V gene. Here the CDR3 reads CASSLGASGGTDTQYF. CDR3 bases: TGCGCCAGCAGCTTGGGGGCTAGCGGGGGCACAGATACGCAGTATTTT.

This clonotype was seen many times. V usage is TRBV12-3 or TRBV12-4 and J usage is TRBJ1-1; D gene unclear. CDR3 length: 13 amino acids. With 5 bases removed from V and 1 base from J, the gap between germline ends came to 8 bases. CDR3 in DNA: TGTGCCAGCAGTCCCACATCGAACACTGAAGCTTTCTTT. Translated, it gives CASSPTSNTEAFF.

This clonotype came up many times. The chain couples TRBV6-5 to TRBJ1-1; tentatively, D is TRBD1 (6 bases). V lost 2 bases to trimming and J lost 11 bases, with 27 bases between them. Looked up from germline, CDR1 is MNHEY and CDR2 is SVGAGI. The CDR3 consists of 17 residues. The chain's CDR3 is CASSYLWHGTSVYEAFF. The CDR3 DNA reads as TGTGCCAGCAGTTACCTTTGGCACGGGACATCGGTTTATGAGGCTTTCTTT.

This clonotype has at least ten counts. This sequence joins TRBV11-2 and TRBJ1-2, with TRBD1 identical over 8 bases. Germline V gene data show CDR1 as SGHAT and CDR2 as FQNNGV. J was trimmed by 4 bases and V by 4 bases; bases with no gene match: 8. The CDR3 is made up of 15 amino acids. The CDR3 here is CASSWQQGASYGYTF. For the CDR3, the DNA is TGTGCCAGCAGCTGGCAGCAGGGGGCCTCCTATGGCTACACCTTC.

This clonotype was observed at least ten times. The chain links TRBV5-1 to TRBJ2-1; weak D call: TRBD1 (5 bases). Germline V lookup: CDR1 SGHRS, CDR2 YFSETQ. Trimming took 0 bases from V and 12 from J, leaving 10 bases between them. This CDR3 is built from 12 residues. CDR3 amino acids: CASSLDRQGQFF. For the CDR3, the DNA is TGCGCCAGCAGCTTGGACAGGCAGGGGCAGTTCTTC.